This T cell receptor beta chain derives from a study of T cells in Graves' hyperthyroidism and ophthalmopathy. Findings and limits, study-wide: Most thyroid clonotypes that were expanded above 0.001 also turned up in blood.

This CDR3 has 13 amino acids. The germline CDR1 and CDR2 sequences are SGHRS and YFSETQ. This clonotype was recorded many times. What it binds is unknown. Its ends do not fully match the called genes, so a read error is possible. Amplification targeted TCR beta CDR3 regions from RNA transcripts. A set of HTBI primers served as the primers for a first-round RT-PCR of the TCR CDR3. TCRdb reprocessed the multiplex PCR reads via MiXCR and lists one record per CDR3 protein. In the table there are a few hundred thousand distinct CDR3 sequences, approximately 15% of which are singletons. Absent ophthalmopathy progression within 18 months defined stable Graves' hyperthyroidism. Diagnosis of hyperthyroidism was new in patients aged 18 to 65, and its duration was under 2 months. Lactation, pregnancy, other autoimmune disease or uncontrolled infection led to exclusion of patients.

This receptor was taken from a woman in her twenties or thirties with Graves' hyperthyroidism. The material sequenced was blood. V gene TRBV5-1 combines with J gene TRBJ2-7, with a weak D call TRBD2 (6 bases). The CDR3 sequence: CASSLAVSYEQYF. The CDR3 DNA sequence: TGTGCCAGCAGCTTAGCGGTCTCCTACGAGCAGTACTTC.